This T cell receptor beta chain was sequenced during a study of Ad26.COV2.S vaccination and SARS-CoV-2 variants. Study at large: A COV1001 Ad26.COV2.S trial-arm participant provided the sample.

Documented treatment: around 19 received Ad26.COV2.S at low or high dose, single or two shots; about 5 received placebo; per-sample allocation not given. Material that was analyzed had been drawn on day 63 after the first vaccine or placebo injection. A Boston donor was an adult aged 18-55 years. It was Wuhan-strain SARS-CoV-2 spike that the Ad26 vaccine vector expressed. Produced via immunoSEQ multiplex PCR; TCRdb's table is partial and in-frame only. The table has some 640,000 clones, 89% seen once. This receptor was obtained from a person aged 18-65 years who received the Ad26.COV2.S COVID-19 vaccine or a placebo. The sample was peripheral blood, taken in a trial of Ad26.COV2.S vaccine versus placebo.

The chain's CDR3 is CAWGTWGETQYF. CDR3 bases: TGTGCCTGGGGAACGTGGGGAGAGACCCAGTACTTC. The rearrangement joins TRBV30 to TRBJ2-5, with unresolved D. In germline, CDR1 is GTSNPN, CDR2 SVGIG (reference sequence). The CDR3 spans 12 residues. V was trimmed by 5 bases and J by 4 bases, leaving 11 bases between them. Filled out from reference TRBV30 and TRBJ2-5, the complete variable domain reads SQTIHQWPATLVQPVGSPLSLECTVEGTSNPNLYWYRQAAGRGLQLLFYSVGIGQISSEVPQNLSASRPQDRQFILSSKKLLLSDSGFYLCAWGTWGETQYFGPGTRLLVL.